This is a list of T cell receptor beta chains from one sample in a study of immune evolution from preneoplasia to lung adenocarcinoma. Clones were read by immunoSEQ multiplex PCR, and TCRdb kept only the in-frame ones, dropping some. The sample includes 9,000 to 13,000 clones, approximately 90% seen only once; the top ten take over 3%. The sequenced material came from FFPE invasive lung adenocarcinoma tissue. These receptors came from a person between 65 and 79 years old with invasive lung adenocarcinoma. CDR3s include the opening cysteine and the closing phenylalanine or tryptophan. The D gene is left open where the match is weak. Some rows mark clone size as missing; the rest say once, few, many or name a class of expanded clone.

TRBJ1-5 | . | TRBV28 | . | TGTGCCAGCAGTTTGTGGTTCCAGCCCCAGCATTTT | CASSLWFQPQHF
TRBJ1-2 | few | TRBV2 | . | TGTGCCAGCAGGGTTGGACAGTTGGGCTACACCTTC | CASRVGQLGYTF
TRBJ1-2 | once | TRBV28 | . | TGTGCCAGCACCAGGGATAGGGACTATGGCTACACCTTC | CASTRDRDYGYTF
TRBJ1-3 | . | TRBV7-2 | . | TGTGCCAGCAGCCCGATTAGAAGGGGAAACACCATATATTTT | CASSPIRRGNTIYF
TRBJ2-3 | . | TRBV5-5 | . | TGTGCCAGCAGCAAGCGGGACAGGAGCACAGATACGCAGTATTTT | CASSKRDRSTDTQYF
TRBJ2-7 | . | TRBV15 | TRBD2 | TGTGCCACCAGCTATGGGGGGGACTTGAAGATGGAGCAGTACTTC | CATSYGGDLKMEQYF
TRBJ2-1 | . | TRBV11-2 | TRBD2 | TGTGCCAGCAGCCTACGGACTAGCGGAAACAATGAGCAGTTCTTC | CASSLRTSGNNEQFF
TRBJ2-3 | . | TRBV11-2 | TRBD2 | TGTGCCAGCAGCTCCATCGGGACTAGCGGGAGGAGGGATACGCAGTATTTT | CASSSIGTSGRRDTQYF
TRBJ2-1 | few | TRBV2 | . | TGTGCCAGCAGTGAAAGGTTTGAGGCTAGTGAGCAGTTCTTC | CASSERFEASEQFF
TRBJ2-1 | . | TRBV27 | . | TGTGCCAGCAGTTTACTGGGCAGGGTGACCAATGAGCAGTTCTTC | CASSLLGRVTNEQFF
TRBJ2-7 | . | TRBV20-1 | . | TGCAGTGCTAGACAGTCATACGAGCAGTACTTC | CSARQSYEQYF
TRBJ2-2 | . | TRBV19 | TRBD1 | TGTGCCAGTTGGACAGGGATCACCGGGGAGCTGTTTTTT | CASWTGITGELFF
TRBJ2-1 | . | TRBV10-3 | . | TGTGCCATCAGTGAGTCGGTCGGGGTCTACAATGAGCAGTTCTTC | CAISESVGVYNEQFF
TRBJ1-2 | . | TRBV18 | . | TGTGCCAGCTCACCGGACGAAGACCCCCTTTATGGCTACACCTTC | CASSPDEDPLYGYTF
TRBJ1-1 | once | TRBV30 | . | TGTGCCTGGAACGAGAACACTGAAGCTTTCTTT | CAWNENTEAFF
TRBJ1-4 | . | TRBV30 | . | TGTGCCTGGGGTCAAACTAATGAAAAACTGTTTTTT | CAWGQTNEKLFF
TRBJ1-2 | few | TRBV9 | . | TGTGCCAGCAGCCCGCAGGGGAGGTATGGCTACACCTTC | CASSPQGRYGYTF
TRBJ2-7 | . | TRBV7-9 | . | TGTGCCAGCAGCTTAACAGGGTCCGAGCAGTACTTC | CASSLTGSEQYF
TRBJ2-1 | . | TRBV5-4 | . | TGTGCCAGCAGCCTCGGGAATGAGCAGTTCTTC | CASSLGNEQFF
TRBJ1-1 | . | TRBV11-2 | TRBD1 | TGTGCCAGCACCAAATACTCGGACAGGGGCAGGACTGAAGCTTTCTTT | CASTKYSDRGRTEAFF
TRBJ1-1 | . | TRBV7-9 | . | TGTGCCAGCAGCTTTGGGCCTCCAGCTTTCTTT | CASSFGPPAFF
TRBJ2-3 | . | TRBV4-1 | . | TGCGCCAGCAGCCAAGGACCACCAAGCACAGATACGCAGTATTTT | CASSQGPPSTDTQYF
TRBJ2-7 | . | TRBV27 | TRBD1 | TGTGCCAGCAGTTCACGAGAGGACAGGGATCGATACTTC | CASSSREDRDRYF
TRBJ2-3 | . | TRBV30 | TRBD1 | TGTGCCTGGACCACAGGGGGGACAGATACGCAGTATTTT | CAWTTGGTDTQYF
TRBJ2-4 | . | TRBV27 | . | TGTGCCAGCAGTTTCGCGAAGAGGGCAGCCAAAAACATTCAGTACTTC | CASSFAKRAAKNIQYF
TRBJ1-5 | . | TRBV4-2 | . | TGTGCCAGCAGCCATGAGTCACCTAATCAGCCCCAGCATTTT | CASSHESPNQPQHF
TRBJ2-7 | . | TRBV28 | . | TGTGCCAGCAGTACAAGCGGGTTCTCCTACGAGCAGTACTTC | CASSTSGFSYEQYF
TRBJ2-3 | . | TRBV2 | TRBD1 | TGTGCCAGCAGGGACAGGGTCAACACAGATACGCAGTATTTT | CASRDRVNTDTQYF
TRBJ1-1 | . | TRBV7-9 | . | TGTGCCAGCAGCTTAGCTTGGGGGAACACTGAAGCTTTCTTT | CASSLAWGNTEAFF
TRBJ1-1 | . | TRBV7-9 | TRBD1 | TGTGCCAGCAGCTTTTGGGACAGGGCGAACACTGAAGCTTTCTTT | CASSFWDRANTEAFF
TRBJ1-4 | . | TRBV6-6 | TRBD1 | TGTGCCAGCAGTTCCTGGACAGGGAAAAACGAAAAACTGTTTTTT | CASSSWTGKNEKLFF
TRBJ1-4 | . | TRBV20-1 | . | TGCAGTGCTCTTGATAATGAAAAACTGTTTTTT | CSALDNEKLFF
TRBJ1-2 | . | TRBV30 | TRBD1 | TGTGCCTCGATCATGGACAGGGGGGGCTACACCTTC | CASIMDRGGYTF
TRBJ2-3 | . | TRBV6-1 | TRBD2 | TGTGCCAGCAGTGAGACGGTTAGCGGGGGGGTGGATACGCAGTATTTT | CASSETVSGGVDTQYF
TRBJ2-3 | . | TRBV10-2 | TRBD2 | TGCGCCAGCAGGGCTACTAGCGGGAGGGCCGCGGGCACAGATACGCAGTATTTT | CASRATSGRAAGTDTQYF
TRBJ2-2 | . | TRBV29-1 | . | TGCAGCGTTGATCAAGGTTATGGGAACACCGGGGAGCTGTTTTTT | CSVDQGYGNTGELFF
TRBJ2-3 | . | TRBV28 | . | TGTGCCAGCAGTTCTCGGACAGGCACAGATACGCAGTATTTT | CASSSRTGTDTQYF
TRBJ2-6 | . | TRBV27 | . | TGTGCCAGCAGTTTGTGGAGGGGGGCTGGGGCCAACGTCCTGACTTTC | CASSLWRGAGANVLTF
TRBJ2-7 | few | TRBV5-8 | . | TGTGCCAGCAGCTTGTCGCCTTCCCACGAGCAGTACTTC | CASSLSPSHEQYF
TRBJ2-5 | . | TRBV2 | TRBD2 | TGTGCCAGCAATCTACGGGAGGGAGGAGAGACCCAGTACTTC | CASNLREGGETQYF
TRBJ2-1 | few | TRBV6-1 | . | TGTGCCAGCAGTCCCTACAATGAGCAGTTCTTC | CASSPYNEQFF
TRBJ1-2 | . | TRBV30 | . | TGTGCCCTTCCCCGGGGGCGTCCTGATGGCTACATCTTC | CALPRGRPDGYIF
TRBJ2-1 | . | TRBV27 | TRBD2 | TGTGCCAGCAGTCCGGGACTAGCGGGAGACAATGAGCAGTTCTTC | CASSPGLAGDNEQFF
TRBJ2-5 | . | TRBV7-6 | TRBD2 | TGTGCCAGCAGCTTAGGGACCCCGGGACTAGCGGGGGGGCAAGAGACCCAGTACTTC | CASSLGTPGLAGGQETQYF
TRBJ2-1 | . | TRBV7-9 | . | TGTGCCAGCAGCGACAACAGGGGCGGGGATGAGCAGTTCTTC | CASSDNRGGDEQFF
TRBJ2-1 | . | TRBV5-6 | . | TGTGCCAGCAGCTTGGTAACTAAACCTAGCTCCTACAATGAGCAGTTCTTC | CASSLVTKPSSYNEQFF
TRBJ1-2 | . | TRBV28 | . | TGTGCCAGCAGTTTGAACCAAGGCTATGGCTACACCTTC | CASSLNQGYGYTF
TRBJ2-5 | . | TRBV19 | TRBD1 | TGTGCCAGTAGCGAACAGGGGGCTGAGACCCAGTACTTC | CASSEQGAETQYF
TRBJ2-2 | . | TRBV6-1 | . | TGTGCCAGCAGTGAGCCCGGACCCACTAGTCCCGGGGAGCTGTTTTTT | CASSEPGPTSPGELFF
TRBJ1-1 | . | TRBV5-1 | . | TGCGCCAGCAGCTTGGCCGTAAACACTGAAGCTTTCTTT | CASSLAVNTEAFF
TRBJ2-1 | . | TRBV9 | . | TGTGCCAGCAGCGTAGTATTAGGTGAGCAGTTCTTC | CASSVVLGEQFF
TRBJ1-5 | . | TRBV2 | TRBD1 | TGTGCCAGCAGTAGGTTAACAGGGGTGGAGCCCCAGCATTTT | CASSRLTGVEPQHF
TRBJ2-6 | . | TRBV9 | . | TGTGCCAGCAGCGGGGGGGCATCTTCTGGGGCCAACGTCCTGACTTTC | CASSGGASSGANVLTF
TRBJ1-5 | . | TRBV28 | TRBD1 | TGTGCCAGCAGGGAGGGACAGGGCAATCAGCCCCAGCATTTT | CASREGQGNQPQHF